Below are 27 T cell receptor beta chains sequenced from a single sample in a study of blood T cells in healthy people across ages. Then a second PCR, running about 6 to 11 cycles, was carried out with a sample-barcoded 5' primer and a J-beta primer mix. MiXCR, run by TCRdb on the 5' RACE reads, gives a single entry per CDR3 protein. The data show some 790,000 distinct CDR3 sequences, around 26% seen once. The sample was blood. These receptors came from an elderly woman in good health.

This clonotype was seen many times. This chain links TRBV10-3 with TRBJ2-7; TRBD1 agrees at 8 bases. The germline V gene has CDR1 ENHRY and CDR2 SYGVKD. Trimming took 2 bases from V and 1 from J; bases not matched to a gene: 7. The CDR3 contains 16 residues. CDR3 nucleotides: TGTGCCATCAGTGAGAGGAGGACAGGGTCTTCCTACGAGCAGTACTTC. Its translation: CAISERRTGSSYEQYF.

The CDR3 sequence: CASRRPPGQGHEQYF. CDR3 sequence (DNA): TGTGCCAGCAGGCGGCCCCCGGGACAGGGCCACGAGCAGTACTTC. The genes are TRBV6-1 and TRBJ2-5, with 9 nucleotides matching TRBD1. The end of the DNA fits TRBJ2-7 better, so the J call may be wrong. The CDR3 has 15 amino acids. Germline lookup yields CDR1 MNHNS and CDR2 SASEGT.

Concerning this clonotype: This may come from a read error, since a much larger clone is one base off. V and J are TRBV20-1 and TRBJ2-7; 7 nucleotides line up with TRBD1. The CDR3 loop spans 11 amino acids. Germline V gene data show CDR1 as DFQATT and CDR2 as SNEGSKA (reference sequence). CDR3: CRVGTAYEQYF. CDR3 nucleotide sequence: TGCAGGGTCGGGACAGCCTACGAGCAGTACTTC.

This clonotype was counted at least ten times. The chain has TRBV20-1 and TRBJ2-3; D might be TRBD2 (6 bases). This CDR3 is 14 amino acids long. V lost 0 bases and J 5 bases, leaving 12 bases between the germline ends. CDR1 is DFQATT and CDR2 is SNEGSKA in the germline V gene (reference sequence). CDR3 in DNA: TGCAGTGCTAGAGATGGTGGAGGGGTAGATACGCAGTATTTT. Protein product: CSARDGGGVDTQYF.

This clonotype was seen repeatedly, ten times or more. The rearrangement joins TRBV28 to TRBJ2-7, with D maybe TRBD1 (6 bases). This CDR3 is built from 14 residues. Germline V gene lookup returns CDR1 MDHEN and CDR2 SYDVKM. The V gene lost 7 bases and the J gene lost 3 bases, with 16 bases spanning the gap. Here the CDR3 DNA reads TGTGCCAGCACTCCTTCCGGGACACTCTACGAGCAGTACTTC. Amino acid sequence: CASTPSGTLYEQYF. Filled out from reference TRBV28 and TRBJ2-7, the complete variable domain reads DVKVTQSSRYLVKRTGEKVFLECVQDMDHENMFWYRQDPGLGLRLIYFSYDVKMKEKGDIPEGYSVSREKKERFSLILESASTNQTSMYLCASTPSGTLYEQYFGPGTRLTVT.

The chain is built from TRBV7-6 and TRBJ1-1; weak D call: TRBD1 (5 bases). CDR3 length: 15 residues. Germline V gives CDR1 SGHVS, CDR2 FNYEAQ. V was cut by 4 bases and J by 2 bases, with 14 bases left in between. This CDR3 reads CASSSGTLRNTEAFF. CDR3 nucleotide sequence: TGTGCCAGCAGCTCCGGGACCCTCCGCAACACTGAAGCTTTCTTT.

This clonotype has a count of ten or more. V is TRBV7-2 and J is TRBJ2-4, with D perhaps matching TRBD2 (5 bases). The V end was cut by 5 bases, the J end by 3 bases, with 11 bases between. This CDR3 has 14 amino acids. Germline-derived CDR1 and CDR2 are SGHTA and FQGNSA. The CDR3, as DNA: TGTGCCAGCAGCCTCTCCGGGATCAAAAACATTCAGTACTTC. This translates into CASSLSGIKNIQYF.

Turning to this clonotype: Since a much larger clone is just one base distant, this may be a read error. The chain is built from TRBV5-6 and TRBJ1-2, with a possible D match to TRBD1 (6 bases). Germline-derived CDR1 and CDR2 are SGHDT and YYEEEE. Trimming removed 5 bases from V and 6 bases from J, with 17 bases in between. CDR3 length: 14 residues. The DNA of the CDR3 is TGTGCCAGCAGGGTCCCAGGGGAGGACAATGGCTACACCTTC. Its translation: CASRVPGEDNGYTF.

This clonotype appeared many times. The CDR3 DNA is TGCGCCAGCAGCCAAGAAGGTACCGGGACAGTGTATGAAAAACTGTTTTTT. Protein product: CASSQEGTGTVYEKLFF. The chain employs TRBV4-3 and TRBJ1-4; 7 bases map to TRBD1. The J segment lost 6 bases and the V segment lost 0 bases, leaving 10 bases of the junction unmatched. The CDR3 totals 17 residues. Germline V CDR1 and CDR2: LGHNA, YSLEER.

The chain employs TRBV6-4 and TRBJ2-1; 12 positions match TRBD2. Germline V CDR1 and CDR2: MRHNA, SNTAGT. This CDR3 has 13 amino acids. Unmatched junction bases numbered 4, after V lost 6 bases and J lost 10 bases. The CDR3 here is CASSAGTSGEQFF. CDR3 sequence (DNA): TGTGCCAGCAGCGCCGGGACTAGCGGGGAGCAGTTCTTC.

The chain is built from TRBV7-2 and TRBJ2-2; possible D gene TRBD1, 6 bases. The CDR3 runs 15 residues. Germline V gives CDR1 SGHTA, CDR2 FQGNSA. The V and J ends lost 1 base and 7 bases respectively, with 13 bases between them. CDR3 bases: TGTGCCAGCAGCTTAGTGGGCAACAGGGTCGGGGAGCTGTTTTTT. It encodes CASSLVGNRVGELFF. Full variable domain (missing parts from reference TRBV7-2 and TRBJ2-2): GAGVSQSPSNKVTEKGKDVELRCDPISGHTALYWYRQSLGQGLEFLIYFQGNSAPDKSGLPSDRFSAERTGGSVSTLTIQRTQQEDSAVYLCASSLVGNRVGELFFGEGSRLTVL.

This clonotype was picked up a small number of times. V and J are TRBV4-3 and TRBJ1-4; D is undetermined. CDR1 is LGHNA and CDR2 is YSLEER in the germline V gene. CDR3 length equals 18 residues. The germline V and J ends were trimmed by 0 bases and 0 bases, with 14 bases remaining between them. The CDR3 protein is CASSQERYGSPTNEKLFF. The CDR3, as DNA: TGCGCCAGCAGCCAAGAACGGTACGGCTCTCCAACTAATGAAAAACTGTTTTTT.

Turning to this clonotype: Its ends do not fully match the called genes, so a read error is possible. This chain links TRBV10-1 with TRBJ2-3, with 12 bases lining up with TRBD2. Germline lookup yields CDR1 WNHNN and CDR2 SYGVQD (reference sequence). The CDR3 is made up of 15 amino acids. CDR3 sequence (DNA): TGCGCCAGCAGTCCACTAGCGGGGGGCACAGATGCGCAGTATTTT. As protein: CASSPLAGGTDAQYF.

This clonotype has more than one count but fewer than ten. The chain links TRBV7-2 to TRBJ2-5, with D perhaps TRBD1 (6 bases). CDR1 and CDR2 from the germline V gene are SGHTA and FQGNSA. The CDR3 is 16 residues long. V lost 5 bases and J lost 0, with 16 bases in between. The CDR3 sequence: CASSPVQGRYQETQYF. CDR3 nucleotide sequence: TGTGCCAGCAGCCCCGTCCAGGGGCGGTACCAAGAGACCCAGTACTTC.

About this clonotype itself: A much larger clone sits a single nucleotide away, making a read error possible. The chain couples TRBV7-9 to TRBJ2-6; D is undetermined. Trimming removed 0 bases at V and 2 bases at J, with 8 bases between. The germline CDR1 and CDR2 sequences are SEHNR and FQNEAQ (reference sequence). CDR3 size: 16 residues. CDR3 bases: TGTGCCAGCAGCTTAGCGTCCACAACTGGGGCCAACGTCCTGACTTTC. This codes for CASSLASTTGANVLTF. The entire variable domain, with the rest obtained from reference TRBV7-9 and TRBJ2-6, is as follows: DTGVSQNPRHKITKRGQNVTFRCDPISEHNRLYWYRQTLGQGPEFLTYFQNEAQLEKSRLLSDRFSAERPKGSFSTLEIQRTEQGDSAMYLCASSLASTTGANVLTFGAGSRLTVL.

This clonotype was observed a few times. This clone may be a read error of a much larger clone one base away. J is TRBJ2-1 and V is TRBV7-2, with 8 bases that match TRBD2. Per the germline V gene, CDR1 is SGHTA and CDR2 is FQGNSA. The CDR3 runs 14 residues. Trimming took 5 bases from V and 10 from J; bases not matched to a gene: 10. This CDR3 is CASSTGGAIYEQFF. The CDR3 region has the DNA TGTGCCAGCAGCACGGGGGGGGCCATCTACGAGCAGTTCTTC. The whole variable domain, remainder taken from reference TRBV7-2 and TRBJ2-1, is GAGVSQSPSNKVTEKGKDVELRCDPISGHTALYWYRQSLGQGLEFLIYFQGNSAPDKSGLPSDRFSAERTGGSVSTLTIQRTQQEDSAVYLCASSTGGAIYEQFFGPGTRLTVL.

This clonotype was found many times. The germline gene is not matched at one end of the junction; a read error may be the cause. The V and J genes are TRBV5-1 and TRBJ1-1; maybe TRBD1 (5 bases). This CDR3 has 12 amino acids. The germline V gene encodes CDR1 SGHRS and CDR2 YFSETQ. The CDR3 protein is CASSTGGTEAFF. Written as DNA, the CDR3 is TGTGCCAGCAGTACGGGGGGGACTGAAGCTTTCTTT.

This clonotype has a count of ten or more. The chain has TRBV5-1 and TRBJ2-7; D may match TRBD1 or TRBD2 (5 bases each). Trimming shortened V by 2 bases and J by 1 base, and 16 bases separated the two germline ends. Germline assignment: CDR1 SGHRS and CDR2 YFSETQ. The CDR3 extends over 16 amino acids. The chain's CDR3 is CASSFTGSGRSYEQYF. CDR3 nucleotide sequence: TGCGCCAGCAGCTTTACAGGCAGCGGTAGATCCTACGAGCAGTACTTC.

This clonotype has at least ten counts. The rearrangement joins TRBV7-2 to TRBJ2-5; tentatively, D is TRBD1 (5 bases). V was cut by 1 base and J by 3 bases, with 15 bases left in between. The CDR3 has 16 amino acids. Germline CDR1 reads SGHTA; CDR2 reads FQGNSA. The CDR3 DNA reads TGTGCCAGCAGCTTAGTGCCAGGGTTGACCGAAGAGACCCAGTACTTC. Translated, it gives CASSLVPGLTEETQYF. Drawing the rest from reference TRBV7-2 and TRBJ2-5, the complete variable domain is GAGVSQSPSNKVTEKGKDVELRCDPISGHTALYWYRQSLGQGLEFLIYFQGNSAPDKSGLPSDRFSAERTGGSVSTLTIQRTQQEDSAVYLCASSLVPGLTEETQYFGPGTRLLVL.

This clonotype was counted at least ten times. This chain joins TRBV4-1 and TRBJ1-5; D uncertain. V shed 3 bases and J shed 9 bases, with 18 bases lying between them. The V gene's germline CDR1 is MGHRA and CDR2 YSYEKL. CDR3 length: 15 amino acids. The CDR3 region is CASSQSPQSVGPQHF. The DNA for the CDR3 is TGCGCCAGCAGCCAGTCCCCCCAGTCGGTAGGGCCCCAGCATTTT.

The rearrangement links TRBV6-2 or TRBV6-3 to TRBJ1-5; D remains unclear. V was cut by 7 bases and J by 2 bases, with 9 bases left in between. This CDR3 spans 13 amino acids. Germline V CDR1 and CDR2: MNHEY, SVGEGT. Here the CDR3 reads CASTNPGNQPQHF. The CDR3 bases are TGTGCCAGCACCAACCCTGGCAATCAGCCCCAGCATTTT.

As concerns this clonotype: Mismatch with germline at one junction end may stem from a read error. The J gene is TRBJ1-4, the V gene TRBV15; D is ambiguous. Germline values: CDR1 LNHNV, CDR2 YYDKDF (reference sequence). The CDR3 is made up of 17 amino acids. The CDR3 region has the DNA TGTGCCGCCAGCAGAGTGGCGGGAGCGGGGTGGAATGAAAAACTGTTTTTT. Its translation is CAASRVAGAGWNEKLFF.

The chain carries TRBV24-1 and TRBJ2-7; a possible D gene is TRBD1 (5 bases). The J call may be faulty, since TRBJ2-4 better matches the DNA end. The germline V gene encodes CDR1 KGHDR and CDR2 SFDVKD. The CDR3 runs 15 residues. The CDR3 sequence is CATSASSLGENIQYF. DNA for the CDR3: TGTGCCACCAGTGCCAGCAGCTTAGGGGAAAACATTCAGTACTTC.

This clonotype was picked up many times. This chain connects TRBV27 to TRBJ2-1; 7 bases line up with TRBD2. The CDR3 runs to 16 residues. CDR1 and CDR2 from the germline V gene are MNHEY and SMNVEV (reference sequence). The V segment lost 1 base and the J segment 0 bases; nucleotides outside the gene matches: 3. CDR3 nucleotide sequence: TGTGCCAGCAGTTTATTGAGCGGGGTCTCCTACAATGAGCAGTTCTTC. This gives the protein CASSLLSGVSYNEQFF.

Ten or more counts support this clonotype. V usage is TRBV29-1 and J usage is TRBJ2-3; maybe TRBD2 (6 bases). The CDR3 covers 14 residues. Germline V lookup: CDR1 SQVTM, CDR2 ANQGSEA. The CDR3 nucleotides are TGCACAATTTTTGGGAGGCCTCCCACAGATACGCAGTATTTT. This codes for CTIFGRPPTDTQYF.

J is TRBJ2-7 and V is TRBV7-6, with D perhaps TRBD2 (7 bases). Germline CDR1 SGHVS, CDR2 FNYEAQ. Trimming took 0 bases from V and 2 from J, leaving 11 bases between them. The CDR3 has 15 residues. CDR3: CASSLAGEGAYEQYF. The CDR3 DNA sequence: TGTGCCAGCAGCTTAGCGGGGGAGGGGGCCTACGAGCAGTACTTC. Variable domain in full (rest from reference TRBV7-6 and TRBJ2-7): GAGVSQSPRYKVTKRGQDVALRCDPISGHVSLYWYRQALGQGPEFLTYFNYEAQQDKSGLPNDRFSAERPEGSISTLTIQRTEQRDSAMYRCASSLAGEGAYEQYFGPGTRLTVT.

The chain uses TRBV5-1 and TRBJ2-5, with 12 bases identical to TRBD1. Trimming took 4 bases from V and 5 from J; bases not matched to a gene: 6. This CDR3 region has 15 residues. Per germline, CDR1 SGHRS and CDR2 YFSETQ. Here the CDR3 reads CASSIGTGGAETQYF. The CDR3 DNA sequence: TGCGCCAGCAGCATCGGGACAGGGGGCGCGGAGACCCAGTACTTC.